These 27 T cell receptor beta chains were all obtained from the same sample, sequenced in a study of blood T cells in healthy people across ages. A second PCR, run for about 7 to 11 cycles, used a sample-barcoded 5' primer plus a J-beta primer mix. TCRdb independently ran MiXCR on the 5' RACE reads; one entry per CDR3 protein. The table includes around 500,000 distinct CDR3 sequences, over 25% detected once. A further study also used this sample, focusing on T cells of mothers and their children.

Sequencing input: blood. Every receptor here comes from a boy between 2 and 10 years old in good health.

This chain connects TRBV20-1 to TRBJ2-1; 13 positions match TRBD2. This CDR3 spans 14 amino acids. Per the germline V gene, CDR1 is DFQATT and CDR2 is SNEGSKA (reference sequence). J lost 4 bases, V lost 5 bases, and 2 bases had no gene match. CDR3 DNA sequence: TGCAGTGCTCTGACTAGCGGGAGGTACAATGAGCAGTTCTTC. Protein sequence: CSALTSGRYNEQFF.

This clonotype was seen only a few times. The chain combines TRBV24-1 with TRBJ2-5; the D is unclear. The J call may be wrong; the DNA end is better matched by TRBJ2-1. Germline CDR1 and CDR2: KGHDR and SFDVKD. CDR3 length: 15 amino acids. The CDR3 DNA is TGTGCCACCAATGAAACAGACGATAGATACAATGAGCAGTTCTTC. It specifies CATNETDDRYNEQFF.

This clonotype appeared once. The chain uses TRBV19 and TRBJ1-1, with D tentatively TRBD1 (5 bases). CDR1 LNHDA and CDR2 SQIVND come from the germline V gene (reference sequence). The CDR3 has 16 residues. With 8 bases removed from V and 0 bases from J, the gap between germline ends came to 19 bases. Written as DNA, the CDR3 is TGTGCCAGTGGTCGGGCTTGGGGCCGAATGAACACTGAAGCTTTCTTT. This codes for CASGRAWGRMNTEAFF.

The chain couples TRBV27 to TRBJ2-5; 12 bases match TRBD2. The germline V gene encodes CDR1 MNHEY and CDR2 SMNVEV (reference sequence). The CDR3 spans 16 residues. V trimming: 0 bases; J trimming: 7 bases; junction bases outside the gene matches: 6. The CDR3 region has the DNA TGTGCCAGCAGTTTATCGACTAGCGGGAGAGTAGGGACCCAGTACTTC. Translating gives CASSLSTSGRVGTQYF.

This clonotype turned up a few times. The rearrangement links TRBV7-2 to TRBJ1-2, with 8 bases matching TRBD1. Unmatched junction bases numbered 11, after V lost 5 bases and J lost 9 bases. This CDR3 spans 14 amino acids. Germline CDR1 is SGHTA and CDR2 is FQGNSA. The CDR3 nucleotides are TGTGCCAGCAGCCCCGGACAGGGAGGACTAAGCTACACCTTC. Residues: CASSPGQGGLSYTF.

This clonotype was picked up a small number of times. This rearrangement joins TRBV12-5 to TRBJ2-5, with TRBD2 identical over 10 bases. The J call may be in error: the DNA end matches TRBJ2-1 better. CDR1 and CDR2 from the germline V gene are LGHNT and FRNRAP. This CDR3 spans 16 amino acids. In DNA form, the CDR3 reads TGTGCTAGTTCGCTGGCCCGGACTAGCGGCTACAATGAGCAGTTCTTC. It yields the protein CASSLARTSGYNEQFF.

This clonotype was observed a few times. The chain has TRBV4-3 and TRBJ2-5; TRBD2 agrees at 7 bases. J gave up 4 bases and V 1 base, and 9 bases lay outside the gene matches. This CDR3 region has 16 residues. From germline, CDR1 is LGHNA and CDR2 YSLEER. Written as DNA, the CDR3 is TGCGCCAGCAGCCAAGCAGCTGCGGGAGTGCGAGAGACCCAGTACTTC. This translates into CASSQAAAGVRETQYF.

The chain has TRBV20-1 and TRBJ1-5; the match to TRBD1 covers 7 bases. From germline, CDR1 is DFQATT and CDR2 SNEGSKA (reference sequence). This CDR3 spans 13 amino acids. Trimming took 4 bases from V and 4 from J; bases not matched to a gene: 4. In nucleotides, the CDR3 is TGCAGTGCTAAAGGGGGCGAAAATCAGCCCCAGCATTTT. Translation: CSAKGGENQPQHF.

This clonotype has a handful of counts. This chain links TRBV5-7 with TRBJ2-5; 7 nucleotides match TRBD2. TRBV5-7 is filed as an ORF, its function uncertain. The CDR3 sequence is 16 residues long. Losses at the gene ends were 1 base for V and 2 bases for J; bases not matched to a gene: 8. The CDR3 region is CASSLMAKAGQETQYF. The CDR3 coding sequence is TGTGCCAGCAGCTTGATGGCCAAAGCGGGGCAAGAGACCCAGTACTTC.

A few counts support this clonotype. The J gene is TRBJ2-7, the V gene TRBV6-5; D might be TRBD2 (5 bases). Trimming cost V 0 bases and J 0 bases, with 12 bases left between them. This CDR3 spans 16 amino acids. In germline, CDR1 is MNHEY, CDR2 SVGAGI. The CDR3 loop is CASSYSGLSPSYEQYF. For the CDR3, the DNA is TGTGCCAGCAGTTACTCTGGACTTTCCCCCTCCTACGAGCAGTACTTC.

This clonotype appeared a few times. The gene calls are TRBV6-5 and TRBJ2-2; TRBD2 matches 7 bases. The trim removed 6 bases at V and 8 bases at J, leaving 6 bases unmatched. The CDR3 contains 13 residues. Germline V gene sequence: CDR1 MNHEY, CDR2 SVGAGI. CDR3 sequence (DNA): TGTGCCAGCAGCACCCCTAGCGGAGGGGAGCTGTTTTTT. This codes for CASSTPSGGELFF.

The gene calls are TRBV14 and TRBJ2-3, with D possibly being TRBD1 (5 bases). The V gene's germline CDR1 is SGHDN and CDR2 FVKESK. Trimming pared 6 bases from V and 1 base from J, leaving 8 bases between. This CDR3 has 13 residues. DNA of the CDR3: TGTGCCAGCAGATCCAGGGGCACAGATACGCAGTATTTT. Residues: CASRSRGTDTQYF.

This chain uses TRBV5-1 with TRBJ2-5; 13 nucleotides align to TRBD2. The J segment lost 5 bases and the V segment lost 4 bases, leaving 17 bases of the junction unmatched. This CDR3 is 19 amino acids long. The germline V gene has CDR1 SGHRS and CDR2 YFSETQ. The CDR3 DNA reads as TGCGCCAGCAGCGTCCGGACTAGCGGGAGCCCGTCCCGCTCGGAGACCCAGTACTTC. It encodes CASSVRTSGSPSRSETQYF. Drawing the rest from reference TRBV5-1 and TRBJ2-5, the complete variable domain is KAGVTQTPRYLIKTRGQQVTLSCSPISGHRSVSWYQQTPGQGLQFLFEYFSETQRNKGNFPGRFSGRQFSNSRSEMNVSTLELGDSALYLCASSVRTSGSPSRSETQYFGPGTRLLVL.

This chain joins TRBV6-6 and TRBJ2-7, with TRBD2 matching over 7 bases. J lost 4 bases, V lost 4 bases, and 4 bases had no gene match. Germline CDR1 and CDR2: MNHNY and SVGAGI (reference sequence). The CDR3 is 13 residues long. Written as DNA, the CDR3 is TGTGCCAGCAGTTGGGGGGAGGGGTACGAGCAGTACTTC. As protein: CASSWGEGYEQYF.

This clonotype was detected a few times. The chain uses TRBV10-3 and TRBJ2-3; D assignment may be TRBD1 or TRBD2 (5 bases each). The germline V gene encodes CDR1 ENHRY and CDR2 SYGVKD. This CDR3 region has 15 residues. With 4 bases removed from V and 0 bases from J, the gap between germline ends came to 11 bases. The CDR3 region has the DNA TGTGCCATCAGTGCTGAGGGACGCAGCACAGATACGCAGTATTTT. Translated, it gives CAISAEGRSTDTQYF.

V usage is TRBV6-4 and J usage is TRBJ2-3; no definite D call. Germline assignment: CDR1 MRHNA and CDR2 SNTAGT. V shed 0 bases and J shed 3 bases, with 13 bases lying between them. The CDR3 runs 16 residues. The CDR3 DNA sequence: TGTGCCAGCAGTGACTCGAGTCTGGATCGGACAGATACGCAGTATTTT. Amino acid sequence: CASSDSSLDRTDTQYF.

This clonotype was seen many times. In DNA form, the CDR3 reads TGTGCCAGCAGCTACTCCACAGATACGCAGTATTTT. Translation gives CASSYSTDTQYF. This rearrangement joins TRBV7-9 to TRBJ2-3; D gene ambiguous. Looked up from germline, CDR1 is SEHNR and CDR2 is FQNEAQ (reference sequence). The length of the CDR3 is 12 residues. V was shortened by 4 bases and J by 2 bases, with 4 bases between the two germline ends.

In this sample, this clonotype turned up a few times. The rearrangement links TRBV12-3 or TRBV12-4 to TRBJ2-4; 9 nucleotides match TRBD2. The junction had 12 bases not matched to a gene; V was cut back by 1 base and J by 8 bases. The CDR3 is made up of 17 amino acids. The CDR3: CASSLGASGADVDIQYF. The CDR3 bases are TGTGCCAGCAGTTTAGGGGCTAGCGGGGCAGACGTAGACATTCAGTACTTC.

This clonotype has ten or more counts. CDR3: CASSPSGAGVDEQYF. CDR3 DNA: TGCGCCAGCAGCCCCTCAGGAGCGGGGGTCGACGAGCAGTACTTC. The rearrangement joins TRBV5-1 to TRBJ2-7; TRBD2 matches 8 bases. This CDR3 has 15 amino acids. Germline V gene lookup returns CDR1 SGHRS and CDR2 YFSETQ. Trimming at V came to 4 bases and at J to 5 bases, leaving 11 bases not matched to a gene.

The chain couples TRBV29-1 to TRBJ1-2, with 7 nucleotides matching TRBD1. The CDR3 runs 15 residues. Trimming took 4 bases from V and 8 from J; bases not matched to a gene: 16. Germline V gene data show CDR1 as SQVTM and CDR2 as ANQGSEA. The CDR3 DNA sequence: TGCAGCGTTGGACTCTTCGCCTCTACAGGGGAAGGCTACACCTTC. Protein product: CSVGLFASTGEGYTF.

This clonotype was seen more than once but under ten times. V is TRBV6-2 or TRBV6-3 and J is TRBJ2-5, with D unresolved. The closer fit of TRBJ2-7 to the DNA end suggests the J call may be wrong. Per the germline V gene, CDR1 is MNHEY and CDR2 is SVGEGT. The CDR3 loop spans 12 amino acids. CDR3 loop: CASSYGVYEQYF. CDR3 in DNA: TGTGCCAGCAGTTACGGGGTATACGAGCAGTACTTC.

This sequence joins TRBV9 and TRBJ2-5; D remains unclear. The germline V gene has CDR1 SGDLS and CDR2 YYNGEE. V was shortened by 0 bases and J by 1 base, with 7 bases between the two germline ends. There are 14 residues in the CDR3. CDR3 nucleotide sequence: TGTGCCAGCAGCGTAGCCCCACTCCAAGAGACCCAGTACTTC. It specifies CASSVAPLQETQYF.

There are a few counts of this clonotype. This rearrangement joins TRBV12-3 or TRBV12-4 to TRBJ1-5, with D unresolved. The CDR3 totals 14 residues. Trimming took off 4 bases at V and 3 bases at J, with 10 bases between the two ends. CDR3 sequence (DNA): TGTGCCAGCAGTTCCGGACGGAACAATCAGCCCCAGCATTTT. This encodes CASSSGRNNQPQHF.

CDR3 DNA sequence: TGTGCCAGCAGAGAAAAGGGTTTGGCTAATGAAAAACTGTTTTTT. As protein: CASREKGLANEKLFF. This chain joins TRBV12-3 or TRBV12-4 and TRBJ1-4, with D uncertain. Trimming removed 6 bases from V and 3 bases from J, with 14 bases in between. The CDR3 has 15 residues.

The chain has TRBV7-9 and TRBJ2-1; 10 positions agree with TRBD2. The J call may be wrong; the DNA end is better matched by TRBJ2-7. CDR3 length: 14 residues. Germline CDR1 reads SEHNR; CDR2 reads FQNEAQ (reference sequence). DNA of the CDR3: TGTGCCAGCAGCTTGGAACTAGCGGGATGGGAGCAGTACTTC. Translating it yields CASSLELAGWEQYF.

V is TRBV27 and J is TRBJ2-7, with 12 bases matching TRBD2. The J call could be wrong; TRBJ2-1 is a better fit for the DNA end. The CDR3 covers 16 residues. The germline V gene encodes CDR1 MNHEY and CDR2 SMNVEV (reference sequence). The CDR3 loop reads CASSQIPGLAGNEQFF. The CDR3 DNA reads TGTGCCAGCAGTCAAATACCGGGACTAGCGGGTAATGAGCAGTTCTTC.

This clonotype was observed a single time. The CDR3 sequence is CASSRSGQGDAEAFF. In DNA, the CDR3 is TGTGCCAGCAGCCGGTCAGGACAGGGGGATGCTGAAGCTTTCTTT. The chain employs TRBV2 and TRBJ1-1, with 10 bases identical to TRBD1. With V trimmed by 6 bases and J by 6 bases, 10 bases remained unmatched. Germline CDR1 is SNHLY and CDR2 is FYNNEI. The CDR3 totals 15 residues. The variable domain in full, completed from reference TRBV2 and TRBJ1-1, reads EPEVTQTPSHQVTQMGQEVILRCVPISNHLYFYWYRQILGQKVEFLVSFYNNEISEKSEIFDDQFSVERPDGSNFTLKIRSTKLEDSAMYFCASSRSGQGDAEAFFGQGTRLTVV.